The entry that follows covers one T cell receptor beta chain sequence. The antigen is not known. This CDR3 fails to terminate in the conserved phenylalanine or tryptophan, so it likely reflects a read error. The DNA is omitted, as the CDR3 cannot be located on it reliably, and the CDR3 follows TCRdb's listing. The hyperthyroidism was newly diagnosed and had lasted under 2 months; the patients were aged 18 to 65. Patients having uncontrolled infection, another autoimmune disease, pregnancy or lactation were not included. The entry originates in a study of T cells in Graves' hyperthyroidism and ophthalmopathy. A total of 11 residues make up the CDR3, ends included. Germline assignment: CDR1 SNHLY and CDR2 FYNNEI. Study-wide findings and caveats: Peripheral blood also featured most of the thyroid clonotypes expanded above 0.001.

TCR beta CDR3 regions were amplified from RNA. RT-PCR in the first round (using the HTBI primer set) targeted the TCR CDR3. TCRdb reanalysed the multiplex PCR reads using MiXCR and keeps one entry per CDR3 protein. The sample records roughly 580,000 distinct CDR3 sequences, more than 45% being singletons. The clonotype was recovered from a young woman with Graves' hyperthyroidism. The chain recombines TRBV2 with TRBJ2-6; the table names TRBD2, a call not compared with the DNA. The sample was peripheral blood or thyroid tissue (not recorded which). The CDR3 sequence is CASSETSGTFT.